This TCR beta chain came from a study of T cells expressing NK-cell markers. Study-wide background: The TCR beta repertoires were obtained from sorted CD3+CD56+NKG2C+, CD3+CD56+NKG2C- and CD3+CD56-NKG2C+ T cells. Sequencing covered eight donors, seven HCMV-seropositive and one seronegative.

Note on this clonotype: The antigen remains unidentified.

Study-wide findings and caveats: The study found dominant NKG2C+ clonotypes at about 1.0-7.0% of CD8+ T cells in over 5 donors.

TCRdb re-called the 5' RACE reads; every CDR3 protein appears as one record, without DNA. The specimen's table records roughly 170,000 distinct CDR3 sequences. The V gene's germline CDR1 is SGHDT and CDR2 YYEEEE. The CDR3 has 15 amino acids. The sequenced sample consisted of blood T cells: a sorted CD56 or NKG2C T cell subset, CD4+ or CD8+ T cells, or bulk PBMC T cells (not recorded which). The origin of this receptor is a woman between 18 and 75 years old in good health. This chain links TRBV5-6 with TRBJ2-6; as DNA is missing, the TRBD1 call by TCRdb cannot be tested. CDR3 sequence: CASSYGHAGANVLTF. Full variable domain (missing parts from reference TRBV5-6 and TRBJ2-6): DAGVTQSPTHLIKTRGQQVTLRCSPKSGHDTVSWYQQALGQGPQFIFQYYEEEERQRGNFPDRFSGHQFPNYSSELNVNALLLGDSALYLCASSYGHAGANVLTFGAGSRLTVL.